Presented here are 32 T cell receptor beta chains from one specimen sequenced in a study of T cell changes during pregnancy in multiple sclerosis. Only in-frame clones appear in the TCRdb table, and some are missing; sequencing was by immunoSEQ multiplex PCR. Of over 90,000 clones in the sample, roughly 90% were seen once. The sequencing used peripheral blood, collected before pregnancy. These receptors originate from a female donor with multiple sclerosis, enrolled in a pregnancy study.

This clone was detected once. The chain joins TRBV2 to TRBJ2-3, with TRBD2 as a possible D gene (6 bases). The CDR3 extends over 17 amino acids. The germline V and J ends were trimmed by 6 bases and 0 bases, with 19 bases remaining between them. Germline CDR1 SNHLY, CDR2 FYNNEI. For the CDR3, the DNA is TGTGCCAGCAGGTGGCCTAGCGCACAAGCTAGCACAGATACGCAGTATTTT. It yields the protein CASRWPSAQASTDTQYF.

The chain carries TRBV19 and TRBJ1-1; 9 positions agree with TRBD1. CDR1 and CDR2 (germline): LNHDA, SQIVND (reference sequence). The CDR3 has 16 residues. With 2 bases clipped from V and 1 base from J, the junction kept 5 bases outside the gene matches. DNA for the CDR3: TGTGCCAGTAGTATAAACCGACAGGGGGAGAACACTGAAGCTTTCTTT. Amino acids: CASSINRQGENTEAFF.

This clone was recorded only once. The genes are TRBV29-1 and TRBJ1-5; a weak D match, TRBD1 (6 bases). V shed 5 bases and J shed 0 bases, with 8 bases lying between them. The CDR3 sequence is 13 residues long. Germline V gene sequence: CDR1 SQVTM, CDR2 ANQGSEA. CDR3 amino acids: CSVRQDSNQPQHF. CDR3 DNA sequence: TGCAGCGTTAGACAGGATAGCAATCAGCCCCAGCATTTT.

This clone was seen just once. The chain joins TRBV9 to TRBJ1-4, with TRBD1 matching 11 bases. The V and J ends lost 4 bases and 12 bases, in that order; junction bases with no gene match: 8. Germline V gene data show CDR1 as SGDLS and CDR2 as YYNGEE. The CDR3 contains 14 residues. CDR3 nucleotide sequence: TGTGCCAGCAGCAAGGGACAGGGGGTTGGAGAACTGTTTTTT. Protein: CASSKGQGVGELFF.

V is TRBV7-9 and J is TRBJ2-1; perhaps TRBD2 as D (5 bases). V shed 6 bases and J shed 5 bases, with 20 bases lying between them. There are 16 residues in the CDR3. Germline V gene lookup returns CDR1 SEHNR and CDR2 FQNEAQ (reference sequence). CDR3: CASRHPGWRVNNEQFF. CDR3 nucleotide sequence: TGTGCCAGCAGACACCCTGGATGGCGGGTTAACAATGAGCAGTTCTTC.

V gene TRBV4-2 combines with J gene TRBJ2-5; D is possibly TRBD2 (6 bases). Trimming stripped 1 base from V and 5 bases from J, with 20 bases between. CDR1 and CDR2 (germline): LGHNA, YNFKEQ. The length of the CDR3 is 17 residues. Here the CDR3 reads CASSQVSLRERVETQYF. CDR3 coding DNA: TGTGCCAGCAGCCAAGTATCCCTTCGGGAGCGCGTGGAGACCCAGTACTTC.

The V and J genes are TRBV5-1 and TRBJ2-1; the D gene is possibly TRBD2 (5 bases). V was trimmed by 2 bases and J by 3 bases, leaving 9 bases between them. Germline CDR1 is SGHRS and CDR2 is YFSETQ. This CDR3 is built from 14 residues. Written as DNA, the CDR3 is TGCGCCAGCAGCTTCCAGGAGGTCTACAATGAGCAGTTCTTC. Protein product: CASSFQEVYNEQFF.

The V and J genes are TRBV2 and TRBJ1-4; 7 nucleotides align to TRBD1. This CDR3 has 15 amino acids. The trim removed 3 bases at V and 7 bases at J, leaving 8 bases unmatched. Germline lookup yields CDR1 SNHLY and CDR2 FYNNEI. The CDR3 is CASSDRAGGSEKLFF. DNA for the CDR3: TGTGCCAGCAGTGATCGGGCAGGGGGAAGTGAAAAACTGTTTTTT.

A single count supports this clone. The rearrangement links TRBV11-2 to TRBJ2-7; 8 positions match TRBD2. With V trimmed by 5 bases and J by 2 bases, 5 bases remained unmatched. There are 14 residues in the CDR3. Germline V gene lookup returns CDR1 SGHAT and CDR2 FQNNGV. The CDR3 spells CASSLGTRAYEQYF. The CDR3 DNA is TGTGCCAGCAGCCTCGGGACTAGGGCCTACGAGCAGTACTTC.

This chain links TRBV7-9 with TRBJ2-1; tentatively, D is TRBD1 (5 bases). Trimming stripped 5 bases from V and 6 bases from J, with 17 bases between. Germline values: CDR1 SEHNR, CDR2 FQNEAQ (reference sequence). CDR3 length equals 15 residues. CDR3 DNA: TGTGCCAGCAGCCCTCGATGGGGCTCTTTCAATGAGCAGTTCTTC. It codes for CASSPRWGSFNEQFF. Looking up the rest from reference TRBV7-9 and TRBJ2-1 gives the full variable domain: DTGVSQNPRHKITKRGQNVTFRCDPISEHNRLYWYRQTLGQGPEFLTYFQNEAQLEKSRLLSDRFSAERPKGSFSTLEIQRTEQGDSAMYLCASSPRWGSFNEQFFGPGTRLTVL.

CDR3 sequence: CASSLFPRGTEAFF. The CDR3, as DNA: TGTGCCAGCAGTTTATTCCCGAGAGGCACTGAAGCTTTCTTT. The chain recombines TRBV28 with TRBJ1-1; no firm D call. The germline gives CDR1 MDHEN, CDR2 SYDVKM. The CDR3 sequence is 14 residues long. V dropped 1 base and J dropped 4 bases, with 10 bases sitting between them.

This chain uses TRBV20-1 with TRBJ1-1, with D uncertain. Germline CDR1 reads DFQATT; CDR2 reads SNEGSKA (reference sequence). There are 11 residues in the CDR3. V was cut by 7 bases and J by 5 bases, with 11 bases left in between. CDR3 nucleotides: TGCAGTGTCAACGCAGGAACTGAAGCTTTCTTT. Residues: CSVNAGTEAFF.

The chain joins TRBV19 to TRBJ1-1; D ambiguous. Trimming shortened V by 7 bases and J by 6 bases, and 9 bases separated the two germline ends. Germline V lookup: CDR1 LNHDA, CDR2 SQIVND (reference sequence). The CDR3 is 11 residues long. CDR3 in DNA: TGTGCCAGTACGGGTCTAGCTGAAGCTTTCTTT. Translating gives CASTGLAEAFF. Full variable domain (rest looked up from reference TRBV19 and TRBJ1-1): DGGITQSPKYLFRKEGQNVTLSCEQNLNHDAMYWYRQDPGQGLRLIYYSQIVNDFQKGDIAEGYSVSREKKESFPLTVTSAQKNPTAFYLCASTGLAEAFFGQGTRLTVV.

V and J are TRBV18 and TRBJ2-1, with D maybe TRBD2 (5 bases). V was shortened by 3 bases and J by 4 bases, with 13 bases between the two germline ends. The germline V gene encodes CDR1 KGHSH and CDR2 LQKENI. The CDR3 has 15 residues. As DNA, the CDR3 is TGTGCCAGCTCACCCGAACCTCAGCGGTACAATGAGCAGTTCTTC. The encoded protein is CASSPEPQRYNEQFF.

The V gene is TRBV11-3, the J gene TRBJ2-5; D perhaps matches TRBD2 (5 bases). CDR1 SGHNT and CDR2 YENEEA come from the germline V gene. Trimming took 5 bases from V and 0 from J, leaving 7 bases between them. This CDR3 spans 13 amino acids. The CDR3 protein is CASSLDYQETQYF. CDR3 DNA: TGTGCCAGCAGCCTGGACTACCAAGAGACCCAGTACTTC.

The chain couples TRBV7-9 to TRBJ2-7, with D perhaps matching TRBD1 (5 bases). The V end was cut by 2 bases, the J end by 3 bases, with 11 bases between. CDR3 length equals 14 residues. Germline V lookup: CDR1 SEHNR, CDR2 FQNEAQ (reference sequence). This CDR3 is CASSLSGRIYEQYF. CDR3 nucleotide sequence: TGTGCCAGCAGCTTATCAGGGCGGATCTACGAGCAGTACTTC.

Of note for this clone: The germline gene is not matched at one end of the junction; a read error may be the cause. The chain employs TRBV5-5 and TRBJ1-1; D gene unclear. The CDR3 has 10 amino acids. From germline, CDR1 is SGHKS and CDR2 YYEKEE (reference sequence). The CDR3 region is CASSLGHPSF. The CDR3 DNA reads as TGTGCCAGCAGCTTGGGACATCCGAGTTTT.

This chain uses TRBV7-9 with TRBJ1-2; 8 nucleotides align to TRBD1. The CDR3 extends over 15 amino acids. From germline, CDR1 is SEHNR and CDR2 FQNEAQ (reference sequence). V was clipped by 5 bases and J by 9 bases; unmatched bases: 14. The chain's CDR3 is CASSPLGRGQGSYTF. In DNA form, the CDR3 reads TGTGCCAGCAGCCCCCTAGGTCGCGGACAGGGAAGCTACACCTTC. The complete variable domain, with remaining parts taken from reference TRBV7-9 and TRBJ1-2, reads DTGVSQNPRHKITKRGQNVTFRCDPISEHNRLYWYRQTLGQGPEFLTYFQNEAQLEKSRLLSDRFSAERPKGSFSTLEIQRTEQGDSAMYLCASSPLGRGQGSYTFGSGTRLTVV.

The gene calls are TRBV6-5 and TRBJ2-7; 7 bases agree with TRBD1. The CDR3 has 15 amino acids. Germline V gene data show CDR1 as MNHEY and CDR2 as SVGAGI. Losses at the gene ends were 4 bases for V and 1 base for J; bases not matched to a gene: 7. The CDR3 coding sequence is TGTGCCAGCAGTTCCATGGGACAGAAGTCCTACGAGCAGTACTTC. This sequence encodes CASSSMGQKSYEQYF.

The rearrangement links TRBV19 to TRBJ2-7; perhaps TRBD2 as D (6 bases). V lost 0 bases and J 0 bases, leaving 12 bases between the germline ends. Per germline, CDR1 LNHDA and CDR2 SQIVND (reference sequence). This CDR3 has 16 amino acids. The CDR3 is CASSIDPSVASYEQYF. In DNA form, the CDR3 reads TGTGCCAGTAGTATAGATCCTAGCGTTGCCTCCTACGAGCAGTACTTC.

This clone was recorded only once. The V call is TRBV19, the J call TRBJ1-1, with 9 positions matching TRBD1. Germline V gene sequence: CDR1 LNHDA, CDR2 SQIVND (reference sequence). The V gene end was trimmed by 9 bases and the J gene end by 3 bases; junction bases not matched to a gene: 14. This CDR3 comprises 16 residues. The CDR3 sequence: CASLRVETGGYTEAFF. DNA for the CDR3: TGTGCCAGCCTCCGAGTCGAGACAGGGGGTTACACTGAAGCTTTCTTT.

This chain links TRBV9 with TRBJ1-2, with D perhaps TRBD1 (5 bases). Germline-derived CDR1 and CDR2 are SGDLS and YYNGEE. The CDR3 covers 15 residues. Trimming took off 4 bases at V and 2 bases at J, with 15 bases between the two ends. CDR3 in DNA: TGTGCCAGCAGCTTAGGCAATACAGGAAACTATGGCTACACCTTC. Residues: CASSLGNTGNYGYTF.

CDR3: CASSVLLGGTGELFF. DNA for the CDR3: TGTGCCAGTAGTGTGTTACTAGGCGGAACCGGGGAGCTGTTTTTT. The rearrangement links TRBV19 to TRBJ2-2; D perhaps matches TRBD2 (5 bases). Germline CDR1 LNHDA, CDR2 SQIVND (reference sequence). CDR3 length: 15 residues. V was shortened by 5 bases and J by 5 bases, with 15 bases between the two germline ends.

CDR3 coding DNA: TGTGCCAGCAGTTTCGCAGGGGGGAACACTGAAGCTTTCTTT. It specifies CASSFAGGNTEAFF. The chain carries TRBV27 and TRBJ1-1, with 7 positions matching TRBD1. The CDR3 runs 14 residues. Trimming took 3 bases from V and 1 from J; bases not matched to a gene: 2. The germline V gene encodes CDR1 MNHEY and CDR2 SMNVEV (reference sequence).

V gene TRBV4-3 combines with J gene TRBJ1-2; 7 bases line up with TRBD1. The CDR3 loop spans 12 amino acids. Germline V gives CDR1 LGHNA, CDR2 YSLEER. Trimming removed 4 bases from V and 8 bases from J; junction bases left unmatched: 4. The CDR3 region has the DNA TGCGCCAGCAGCCGAACAGGGGTCGGCTACACCTTC. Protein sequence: CASSRTGVGYTF.

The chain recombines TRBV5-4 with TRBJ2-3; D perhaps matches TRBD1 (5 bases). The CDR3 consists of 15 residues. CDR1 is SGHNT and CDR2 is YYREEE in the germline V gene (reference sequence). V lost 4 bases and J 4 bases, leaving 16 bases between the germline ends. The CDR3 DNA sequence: TGTGCCAGCAGCGACAGCCTTCACACACCAGATACGCAGTATTTT. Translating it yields CASSDSLHTPDTQYF.

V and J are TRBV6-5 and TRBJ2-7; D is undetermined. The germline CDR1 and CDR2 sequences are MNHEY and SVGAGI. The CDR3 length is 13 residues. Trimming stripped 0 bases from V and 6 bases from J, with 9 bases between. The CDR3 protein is CASSYSGTTEQYF. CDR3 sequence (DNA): TGTGCCAGCAGTTACTCGGGCACCACCGAGCAGTACTTC.

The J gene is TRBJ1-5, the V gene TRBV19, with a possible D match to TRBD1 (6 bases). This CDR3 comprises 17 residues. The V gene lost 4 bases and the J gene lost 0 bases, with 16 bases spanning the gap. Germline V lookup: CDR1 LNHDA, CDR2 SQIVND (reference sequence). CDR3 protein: CASSTFPRGRSNQPQHF. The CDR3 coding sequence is TGTGCCAGTAGTACCTTCCCCAGGGGACGTAGCAATCAGCCCCAGCATTTT.

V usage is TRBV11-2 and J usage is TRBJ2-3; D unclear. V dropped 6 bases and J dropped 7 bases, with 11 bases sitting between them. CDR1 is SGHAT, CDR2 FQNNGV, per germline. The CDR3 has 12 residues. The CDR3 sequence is CASSQVENTQYF. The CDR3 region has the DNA TGTGCCAGCAGTCAAGTCGAGAATACGCAGTATTTT.

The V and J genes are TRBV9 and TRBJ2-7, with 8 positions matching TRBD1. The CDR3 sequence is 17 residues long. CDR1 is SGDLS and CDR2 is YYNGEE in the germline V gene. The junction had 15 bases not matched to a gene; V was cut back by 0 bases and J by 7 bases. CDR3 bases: TGTGCCAGCAGCGTAGGGGGGCTAGGACAGGGTTTCGGGGAGCAGTACTTC. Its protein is CASSVGGLGQGFGEQYF.

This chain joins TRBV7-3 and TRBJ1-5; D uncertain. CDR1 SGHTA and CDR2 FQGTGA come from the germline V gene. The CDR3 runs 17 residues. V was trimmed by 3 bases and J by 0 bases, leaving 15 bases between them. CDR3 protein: CASSFGGLSVSNQPQHF. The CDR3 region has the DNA TGTGCCAGCAGCTTCGGTGGTTTGTCGGTTAGCAATCAGCCCCAGCATTTT.

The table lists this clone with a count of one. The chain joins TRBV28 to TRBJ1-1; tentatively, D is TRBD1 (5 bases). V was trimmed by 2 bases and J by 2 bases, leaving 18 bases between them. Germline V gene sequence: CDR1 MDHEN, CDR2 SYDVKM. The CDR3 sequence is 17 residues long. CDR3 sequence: CASSLGILDIGNTEAFF. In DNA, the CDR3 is TGTGCCAGCAGTTTAGGCATCCTGGACATCGGAAACACTGAAGCTTTCTTT.